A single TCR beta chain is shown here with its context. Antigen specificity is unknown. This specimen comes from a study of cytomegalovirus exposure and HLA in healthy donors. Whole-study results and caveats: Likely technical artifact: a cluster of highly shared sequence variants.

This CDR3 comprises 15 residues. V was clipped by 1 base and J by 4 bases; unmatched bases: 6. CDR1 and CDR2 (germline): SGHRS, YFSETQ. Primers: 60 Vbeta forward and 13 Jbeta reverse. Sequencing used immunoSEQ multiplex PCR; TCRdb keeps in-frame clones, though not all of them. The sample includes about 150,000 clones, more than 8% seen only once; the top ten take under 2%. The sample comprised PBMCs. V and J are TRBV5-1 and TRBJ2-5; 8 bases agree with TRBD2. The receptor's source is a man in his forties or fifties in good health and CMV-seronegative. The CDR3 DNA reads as TGCGCCAGCAGCTTGAGCGGGGGAATGCCAGAGACCCAGTACTTC. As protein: CASSLSGGMPETQYF.